One and the same sample provided the 29 T cell receptor beta chains below, sequenced in a study of CD8 T cells in Susac syndrome. When the RNA was reverse transcribed, random hexamers were used with an input of about 0.5 to 1 ug. One entry per CDR3 protein, called by TCRdb with MiXCR from the immunoSEQ multiplex PCR reads. Altogether 180,000 or so distinct CDR3 sequences are present, roughly 95% being singletons, with the ten largest covering 0.085% to 0.095%. Material for sequencing was CD4+ T cells from PBMCs. These receptor sequences come from a human donor with multiple sclerosis.

V and J are TRBV30 and TRBJ1-1; D gene uncertain. V was pared by 5 bases and J by 6 bases, with 13 bases between. The CDR3 is 12 amino acids. Looked up from germline, CDR1 is GTSNPN and CDR2 is SVGIG (reference sequence). The CDR3 spells CAWSSAGSEAFF. The CDR3 DNA reads as TGTGCCTGGTCGTCCGCGGGATCTGAAGCTTTCTTT.

This clonotype came up a few times. The rearrangement uses TRBV10-3 and TRBJ2-5; D call uncertain. Germline values: CDR1 ENHRY, CDR2 SYGVKD. V lost 0 bases to trimming and J lost 5 bases, with 1 base between them. The CDR3 extends over 11 amino acids. CDR3 amino acids: CAISESETQYF. The CDR3 coding sequence is TGTGCCATCAGTGAGTCCGAGACCCAGTACTTC.

The CDR3 region has the DNA TGCAGTGCTAGAAAACTAGCGGGGGGCACGTACAATGAGCAGTTCTTC. This encodes CSARKLAGGTYNEQFF. The J gene is TRBJ2-1, the V gene TRBV20-1; 12 bases map to TRBD2. The V gene's germline CDR1 is DFQATT and CDR2 SNEGSKA (reference sequence). The CDR3 extends over 16 amino acids. The V gene end was trimmed by 2 bases and the J gene end by 4 bases; junction bases not matched to a gene: 6.

The rearrangement links TRBV3-1 to TRBJ2-4; D might be TRBD2 (6 bases). The CDR3 has 12 residues. With 4 bases removed from V and 9 bases from J, the gap between germline ends came to 10 bases. Germline V gene data show CDR1 as LGHDT and CDR2 as YNNKEL (reference sequence). The CDR3, as DNA: TGTGCCAGCAGCCTGCTAGCGACCATTCAGTACTTC. Protein product: CASSLLATIQYF. The full variable domain, its missing parts supplied by reference TRBV3-1 and TRBJ2-4, is DTAVSQTPKYLVTQMGNDKSIKCEQNLGHDTMYWYKQDSKKFLKIMFSYNNKELIINETVPNRFSPKSPDKAHLNLHINSLELGDSAVYFCASSLLATIQYFGAGTRLSVL.

This chain joins TRBV24-1 and TRBJ2-7, with 8 positions matching TRBD1. J lost 0 bases, V lost 5 bases, and 11 bases had no gene match. This CDR3 region has 17 residues. The germline V gene has CDR1 KGHDR and CDR2 SFDVKD. This CDR3 reads CATSGRSGTGDSYEQYF. The CDR3 nucleotides read TGTGCCACCAGTGGGAGATCCGGGACAGGCGACTCCTACGAGCAGTACTTC.

The chain employs TRBV15 and TRBJ1-5; tentatively, D is TRBD1 (5 bases). Germline CDR1 LNHNV, CDR2 YYDKDF (reference sequence). Trimming removed 3 bases at V and 0 bases at J, with 15 bases between. The CDR3 runs to 17 residues. The CDR3 region has the DNA TGTGCCACCAGCAGGGGGTCAGGGTTTTATAGCAATCAGCCCCAGCATTTT. Translation: CATSRGSGFYSNQPQHF.

The chain carries TRBV3-1 and TRBJ2-5; the D gene is possibly TRBD1 (5 bases). The CDR3 consists of 13 residues. Trimming cost V 4 bases and J 5 bases, with 11 bases left between them. Germline V lookup: CDR1 LGHDT, CDR2 YNNKEL (reference sequence). The CDR3: CASSRQGPETQYF. The CDR3 DNA sequence: TGTGCCAGCAGCCGGCAGGGTCCCGAGACCCAGTACTTC.

V gene TRBV6-5 combines with J gene TRBJ2-1, with 7 bases fitting TRBD2. CDR1 is MNHEY and CDR2 is SVGAGI in the germline V gene. The junction had 5 bases not matched to a gene; V was cut back by 8 bases and J by 4 bases. This CDR3 has 13 residues. CDR3 amino acids: CASHPSGYNEQFF. In DNA form, the CDR3 reads TGTGCCAGCCATCCTAGCGGTTACAATGAGCAGTTCTTC.

The CDR3 DNA reads TGTGCCAGCAGCCCTCTAGCCGGGGAGACCCAGTACTTC. It codes for CASSPLAGETQYF. V usage is TRBV5-6 and J usage is TRBJ2-5; D is possibly TRBD2 (5 bases). Germline values: CDR1 SGHDT, CDR2 YYEEEE. Trimming removed 4 bases at V and 5 bases at J, with 12 bases between. The CDR3 runs 13 residues.

The rearrangement joins TRBV11-2 to TRBJ2-7; 7 nucleotides agree with TRBD1. Germline-derived CDR1 and CDR2 are SGHAT and FQNNGV. With V trimmed by 2 bases and J by 3 bases, 13 bases remained unmatched. CDR3 length: 17 amino acids. CDR3 residues: CASSLLTFDRALYEQYF. The DNA of the CDR3 is TGTGCCAGCAGCTTACTTACCTTTGACAGGGCCCTCTACGAGCAGTACTTC.

The chain combines TRBV29-1 with TRBJ2-7; D remains unclear. The CDR3 has 15 residues. V was shortened by 4 bases and J by 1 base, with 17 bases between the two germline ends. Per germline, CDR1 SQVTM and CDR2 ANQGSEA. CDR3 amino acids: CSVVETATNSYEQYF. In DNA form, the CDR3 reads TGCAGCGTTGTAGAGACGGCCACCAATTCCTACGAGCAGTACTTC.

V usage is TRBV27 and J usage is TRBJ2-3; TRBD1 agrees at 8 bases. With V trimmed by 7 bases and J by 2 bases, 8 bases remained unmatched. Germline CDR1 and CDR2: MNHEY and SMNVEV (reference sequence). CDR3 length: 15 amino acids. The CDR3 spells CASTSQGDVTDTQYF. CDR3 coding DNA: TGTGCCAGCACCTCACAGGGGGACGTCACAGATACGCAGTATTTT.

This chain joins TRBV30 and TRBJ1-1; D not resolved. Trimming stripped 0 bases from V and 8 bases from J, with 13 bases between. CDR3 size: 13 residues. Germline lookup yields CDR1 GTSNPN and CDR2 SVGIG (reference sequence). CDR3 nucleotides: TGTGCCTGGAGTGTAAGGGATCTGGCAGAAGCTTTCTTT. Translated, it gives CAWSVRDLAEAFF.

The J gene is TRBJ1-5, the V gene TRBV29-1, with 8 positions matching TRBD1. V was clipped by 6 bases and J by 5 bases; unmatched bases: 6. This CDR3 region has 13 residues. Germline values: CDR1 SQVTM, CDR2 ANQGSEA. CDR3 DNA: TGCAGCGTAGGACAGGGCTCCCATCAGCCCCAGCATTTT. Amino acid sequence: CSVGQGSHQPQHF.

J is TRBJ2-3 and V is TRBV4-1; D ambiguous. V was cut by 0 bases and J by 1 base, with 14 bases left in between. Germline V gives CDR1 MGHRA, CDR2 YSYEKL. This CDR3 spans 17 amino acids. The CDR3, as DNA: TGCGCCAGCAGCCAAGAAAGTCTTTGGGGTGGCACAGATACGCAGTATTTT. This gives the protein CASSQESLWGGTDTQYF.

The J gene is TRBJ2-7, the V gene TRBV20-1, with 10 bases aligning to TRBD2. Trimming cost V 0 bases and J 2 bases; bases outside gene matches: 10. CDR1 is DFQATT, CDR2 SNEGSKA, per germline (reference sequence). This CDR3 has 17 amino acids. The CDR3 spells CSAREAAWTSGTYEQYF. Written as DNA, the CDR3 is TGCAGTGCTAGAGAGGCAGCCTGGACTAGCGGAACCTACGAGCAGTACTTC.

V gene TRBV18 combines with J gene TRBJ2-1; 7 nucleotides match TRBD2. The CDR3 length is 15 residues. V lost 6 bases to trimming and J lost 5 bases; unmatched junction nucleotides: 10. CDR1 and CDR2 (germline): KGHSH, LQKENI. Written as DNA, the CDR3 is TGTGCCAGCTCCTGGGGCAGCGGGGCCAACAATGAGCAGTTCTTC. As protein: CASSWGSGANNEQFF. Full variable domain (outside the CDR3, taken from reference TRBV18 and TRBJ2-1): NAGVMQNPRHLVRRRGQEARLRCSPMKGHSHVYWYRQLPEEGLKFMVYLQKENIIDESGMPKERFSAEFPKEGPSILRIQQVVRGDSAAYFCASSWGSGANNEQFFGPGTRLTVL.

The rearrangement joins TRBV23-1 to TRBJ2-1; 8 nucleotides match TRBD1. TRBV23-1 is annotated as an ORF whose role is uncertain. J lost 6 bases, V lost 5 bases, and 6 bases had no gene match. The CDR3 has 14 residues. The CDR3 loop is CASSTGGDGNEQFF. The CDR3 bases are TGCGCCAGCAGTACAGGGGGTGATGGCAATGAGCAGTTCTTC.

V gene TRBV5-1 combines with J gene TRBJ2-7, with no clear D. This CDR3 has 14 amino acids. Per the germline V gene, CDR1 is SGHRS and CDR2 is YFSETQ. V was pared by 3 bases and J by 3 bases, with 13 bases between. CDR3 coding DNA: TGCGCCAGCAGCTGGACGGAACCCAACTACGAGCAGTACTTC. Residues: CASSWTEPNYEQYF.

The rearrangement uses TRBV29-1 and TRBJ2-5; 7 bases line up with TRBD2. This CDR3 contains 14 residues. The germline V gene encodes CDR1 SQVTM and CDR2 ANQGSEA. Unmatched junction bases numbered 9, after V lost 6 bases and J lost 2 bases. The CDR3 nucleotides are TGCAGCGTCCGCGGGGGTCAGGCACAAGAGACCCAGTACTTC. This encodes CSVRGGQAQETQYF.

The chain couples TRBV30 to TRBJ2-1; D tentatively fits TRBD1 or TRBD2 (6 bases each). Deletions cut 0 bases from V and 1 base from J, with 16 bases between. This CDR3 is 17 amino acids long. Germline loops: CDR1 GTSNPN, CDR2 SVGIG (reference sequence). The CDR3 protein is CAWSVRGGLTSYNEQFF. The CDR3 nucleotides are TGTGCCTGGAGTGTACGAGGGGGGCTCACTTCCTACAATGAGCAGTTCTTC. The whole variable domain, remainder taken from reference TRBV30 and TRBJ2-1, is SQTIHQWPATLVQPVGSPLSLECTVEGTSNPNLYWYRQAAGRGLQLLFYSVGIGQISSEVPQNLSASRPQDRQFILSSKKLLLSDSGFYLCAWSVRGGLTSYNEQFFGPGTRLTVL.

This sequence joins TRBV15 and TRBJ2-1; perhaps TRBD2 as D (7 bases). CDR1 and CDR2 from the germline V gene are LNHNV and YYDKDF (reference sequence). The CDR3 sequence is 13 residues long. Trimming cost V 3 bases and J 10 bases, with 13 bases left between them. The CDR3: CATSSQGREEQFF. DNA for the CDR3: TGTGCCACCAGCAGCCAGGGGAGGGAGGAGCAGTTCTTC.

V gene TRBV18 combines with J gene TRBJ2-1; D unresolved. The CDR3 is 13 amino acids. Trimming pared 1 base from V and 8 bases from J, leaving 9 bases between. Germline V gene sequence: CDR1 KGHSH, CDR2 LQKENI. CDR3 loop: CASSPLQADEQFF. CDR3 nucleotides: TGTGCCAGCTCACCACTACAAGCCGATGAGCAGTTCTTC.

This chain uses TRBV18 with TRBJ2-1; D is perhaps TRBD1 or TRBD2 (5 bases each). Deletions cut 5 bases from V and 12 bases from J, with 14 bases between. The CDR3 has 12 amino acids. Germline lookup yields CDR1 KGHSH and CDR2 LQKENI. CDR3 residues: CASSTGPSRQFF. In DNA form, the CDR3 reads TGTGCCAGCTCAACGGGACCCTCCCGGCAGTTCTTC.

This chain uses TRBV19 with TRBJ1-1, with unresolved D. Germline-derived CDR1 and CDR2 are LNHDA and SQIVND (reference sequence). The CDR3 consists of 13 residues. Trimming shortened V by 9 bases and J by 3 bases, and 14 bases separated the two germline ends. CDR3 residues: CASRRKGYTEAFF. DNA for the CDR3: TGTGCCAGCCGGAGGAAGGGATACACTGAAGCTTTCTTT.

The chain uses TRBV7-9 and TRBJ2-3, with unresolved D. From germline, CDR1 is SEHNR and CDR2 FQNEAQ (reference sequence). There are 14 residues in the CDR3. V was cut by 5 bases and J by 3 bases, with 12 bases left in between. The CDR3 DNA follows: TGTGCCAGCAGCAGGTCCGGGCATACAGATACGCAGTATTTT. Translating gives CASSRSGHTDTQYF.

V and J are TRBV20-1 and TRBJ2-2, with TRBD2 matching 15 bases. CDR3 length: 14 amino acids. Germline CDR1 reads DFQATT; CDR2 reads SNEGSKA (reference sequence). The V segment lost 5 bases and the J segment 6 bases; nucleotides outside the gene matches: 1. This chain's CDR3 is CSARTSGGAGELFF. For the CDR3, the DNA is TGCAGTGCTCGGACTAGCGGGGGGGCCGGGGAGCTGTTTTTT.

This clonotype is a singleton in its sample. The chain combines TRBV27 with TRBJ2-4; possible D gene TRBD2, 5 bases. V shed 6 bases and J shed 6 bases, with 15 bases lying between them. The CDR3 runs 14 residues. Germline CDR1 reads MNHEY; CDR2 reads SMNVEV (reference sequence). Here the CDR3 reads CASRSPRAGNIQYF. The DNA of the CDR3 is TGTGCCAGCAGATCCCCGAGGGCCGGAAACATTCAGTACTTC.

The chain employs TRBV27 and TRBJ2-7; D not certain. The CDR3 runs 13 residues. Germline V CDR1 and CDR2: MNHEY, SMNVEV (reference sequence). With 2 bases removed from V and 0 bases from J, the gap between germline ends came to 5 bases. Here the CDR3 reads CASSLPSSYEQYF. CDR3 sequence (DNA): TGTGCCAGCAGTTTACCGAGCTCCTACGAGCAGTACTTC.